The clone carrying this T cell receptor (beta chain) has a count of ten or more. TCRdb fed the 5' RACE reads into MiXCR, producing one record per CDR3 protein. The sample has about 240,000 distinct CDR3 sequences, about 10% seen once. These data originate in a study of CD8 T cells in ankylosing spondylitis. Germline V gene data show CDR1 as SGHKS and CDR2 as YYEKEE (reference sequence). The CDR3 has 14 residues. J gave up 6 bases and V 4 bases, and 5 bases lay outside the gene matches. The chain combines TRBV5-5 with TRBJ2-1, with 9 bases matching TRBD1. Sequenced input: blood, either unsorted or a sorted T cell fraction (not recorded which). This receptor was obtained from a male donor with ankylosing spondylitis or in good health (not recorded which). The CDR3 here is CASSPEQGANEQFF. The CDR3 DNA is TGTGCCAGCAGCCCCGAACAGGGGGCCAATGAGCAGTTCTTC.